Each of the 19 T cell receptor beta chains below was sequenced from the same sample in a study of shared clonotypes between healthy human individuals. Terminally differentiated effector memory CD45RA+ cells were left out of the naive CD8 fraction, which was CD45RO-negative and positively selected for CCR7. Sequencing used immunoSEQ multiplex PCR; TCRdb keeps in-frame clones, though not all of them. The sample lists some 2 million clones; around 96% were seen once. Material: naive CD8+ T cells sorted from blood. The source of these receptors is a man younger than 35 in good health.

The V and J genes are TRBV4-1 and TRBJ2-5; 12 bases align to TRBD2. The V gene end was trimmed by 4 bases and the J gene end by 1 base; junction bases not matched to a gene: 7. Germline V gives CDR1 MGHRA, CDR2 YSYEKL. CDR3 length: 17 residues. The CDR3 coding sequence is TGCGCCAGCAGCCCTCAGACTAGCGGGGGCTTCCAAGAGACCCAGTACTTC. Translated: CASSPQTSGGFQETQYF.

This chain uses TRBV7-9 with TRBJ1-2, with unresolved D. Trimming removed 2 bases at V and 4 bases at J, with 17 bases between. Germline V lookup: CDR1 SEHNR, CDR2 FQNEAQ (reference sequence). The CDR3 is 16 amino acids. In DNA form, the CDR3 reads TGTGCCAGCAGCTTAAGGGTGGTAGAGAACTCCTATGGCTACACCTTC. Translating it yields CASSLRVVENSYGYTF.

This clone was picked up one time. This rearrangement joins TRBV6-6 to TRBJ2-7; D could derive from TRBD1 or TRBD2 (5 bases each). V gave up 7 bases and J gave up 2 bases, with 12 bases separating them. This CDR3 has 13 residues. Germline CDR1 is MNHNY and CDR2 is SVGAGI (reference sequence). CDR3 bases: TGTGCCAGCACCCCCGGGACCACCTACGAGCAGTACTTC. Translated, it gives CASTPGTTYEQYF.

V is TRBV27 and J is TRBJ2-7; tentatively, D is TRBD2 (6 bases). CDR3 length: 14 amino acids. Trimming removed 2 bases from V and 2 bases from J, with 10 bases in between. CDR1 is MNHEY and CDR2 is SMNVEV in the germline V gene (reference sequence). Written as DNA, the CDR3 is TGTGCCAGCAGTTTACGGGGGACCCCCTACGAGCAGTACTTC. Amino acid sequence: CASSLRGTPYEQYF.

This chain links TRBV5-4 with TRBJ1-2, with TRBD1 identical over 11 bases. Trimming removed 4 bases from V and 7 bases from J; junction bases left unmatched: 3. The CDR3 is 13 amino acids. Germline CDR1 and CDR2: SGHNT and YYREEE (reference sequence). CDR3 nucleotide sequence: TGTGCCAGCAGCGCGGACAGGGGGCCTGGCTACACCTTC. Its protein is CASSADRGPGYTF.

The J gene is TRBJ1-5, the V gene TRBV6-6; D may be TRBD1 (5 bases). The germline CDR1 and CDR2 sequences are MNHNY and SVGAGI (reference sequence). The CDR3 loop spans 13 amino acids. V lost 11 bases and J lost 2, with 13 bases in between. The CDR3, as DNA: TGTGCCGGACAACAGGACGGCAATCAGCCCCAGCATTTT. Translated: CAGQQDGNQPQHF.

This clone showed up just once. J is TRBJ2-7 and V is TRBV9; D unresolved. The CDR3 length is 16 residues. Germline V lookup: CDR1 SGDLS, CDR2 YYNGEE. Trimming removed 2 bases at V and 0 bases at J, with 15 bases between. The DNA for the CDR3 is TGTGCCAGCAGCGTCGGCGGCACCGCCGGCTCCTACGAGCAGTACTTC. Amino acid sequence: CASSVGGTAGSYEQYF.

V usage is TRBV10-3 and J usage is TRBJ2-7; D gene ambiguous. Germline CDR1 ENHRY, CDR2 SYGVKD. The V end was cut by 3 bases, the J end by 7 bases, with 10 bases between. The length of the CDR3 is 12 residues. CDR3 DNA: TGTGCCATCAGTGACAACTCTTGGGAGCAGTACTTC. It yields the protein CAISDNSWEQYF.

This clone was picked up one time. The J gene is TRBJ2-7, the V gene TRBV2, with 7 bases identical to TRBD2. CDR1 is SNHLY and CDR2 is FYNNEI in the germline V gene. The J segment lost 3 bases and the V segment lost 6 bases, leaving 8 bases of the junction unmatched. The CDR3 length is 14 residues. The CDR3 spells CASRASGLDYEQYF. CDR3 sequence (DNA): TGTGCCAGCAGAGCTAGCGGCCTAGACTACGAGCAGTACTTC. The full variable domain, with the rest looked up from reference TRBV2 and TRBJ2-7, is EPEVTQTPSHQVTQMGQEVILRCVPISNHLYFYWYRQILGQKVEFLVSFYNNEISEKSEIFDDQFSVERPDGSNFTLKIRSTKLEDSAMYFCASRASGLDYEQYFGPGTRLTVT.

About this clone: Other DNA sequences from this sample encode an identical CDR3 as well. V usage is TRBV5-4 and J usage is TRBJ2-3, with 7 bases matching TRBD2. Germline values: CDR1 SGHNT, CDR2 YYREEE (reference sequence). This CDR3 is built from 14 residues. With 2 bases clipped from V and 6 bases from J, the junction kept 6 bases outside the gene matches. This chain's CDR3 is CASSFFGGSDTQYF. DNA of the CDR3: TGTGCCAGCAGCTTTTTCGGGGGGTCGGATACGCAGTATTTT.

A word on this clone: The junction does not match germline at one end; this may be a read error. The chain has TRBV19 and TRBJ1-1; D is unclear. Germline V gene lookup returns CDR1 LNHDA and CDR2 SQIVND (reference sequence). The CDR3 sequence is 13 residues long. The CDR3 region has the DNA TGTGCCAGTAGTATAGATTTGGAGAACACGGGCACGTTT. Protein sequence: CASSIDLENTGTF.

For this clone: The identical CDR3 is also encoded by other nucleotide sequences in the sample. The genes are TRBV6-5 and TRBJ1-1; D is possibly TRBD1 (5 bases). Trimming removed 2 bases from V and 1 base from J, with 8 bases in between. This CDR3 region has 14 residues. Germline CDR1 and CDR2: MNHEY and SVGAGI. The CDR3 loop is CASSYGTGNTEAFF. DNA of the CDR3: TGTGCCAGCAGTTACGGCACAGGGAACACTGAAGCTTTCTTT.

V is TRBV27 and J is TRBJ2-6; the match to TRBD2 covers 7 bases. Trimming cost V 3 bases and J 0 bases; bases outside gene matches: 11. Germline assignment: CDR1 MNHEY and CDR2 SMNVEV (reference sequence). CDR3 length: 19 residues. The CDR3 nucleotides are TGTGCCAGCAGTTTCAATGCAGCGGGACTCCTCTCTGGGGCCAACGTCCTGACTTTC. This encodes CASSFNAAGLLSGANVLTF.

V and J are TRBV27 and TRBJ2-7; TRBD2 might be the D (5 bases). This CDR3 region has 13 residues. Per germline, CDR1 MNHEY and CDR2 SMNVEV (reference sequence). V shed 6 bases and J shed 3 bases, with 12 bases lying between them. CDR3 in amino acids: CASSLEGYYEQYF. CDR3 sequence (DNA): TGTGCCAGCAGCCTCGAGGGTTACTACGAGCAGTACTTC.

This clone was counted between two and nine times. Other DNA sequences in this sample translate to the same CDR3. This chain connects TRBV6-6 to TRBJ1-1, with D unclear. The CDR3 loop spans 14 amino acids. From germline, CDR1 is MNHNY and CDR2 SVGAGI (reference sequence). Trimming shortened V by 0 bases and J by 1 base, and 6 bases separated the two germline ends. CDR3 region: CASSYSEGNTEAFF. DNA for the CDR3: TGTGCCAGCAGTTACTCGGAGGGGAACACTGAAGCTTTCTTT.

The chain employs TRBV29-1 and TRBJ2-1; 10 bases align to TRBD2. The CDR3 extends over 14 amino acids. Germline V gene data show CDR1 as SQVTM and CDR2 as ANQGSEA. V trimming: 7 bases; J trimming: 5 bases; junction bases outside the gene matches: 8. The CDR3: CSAILAGYHNEQFF. In DNA, the CDR3 is TGCAGCGCGATACTAGCGGGGTACCACAATGAGCAGTTCTTC.

DNA for the CDR3: TGTGCCAGCAGCTTAGGGGTAGCAGCACTCCAAGAGACCCAGTACTTC. Protein product: CASSLGVAALQETQYF. The chain carries TRBV7-9 and TRBJ2-5; D not resolved. Trimming cost V 1 base and J 1 base, with 13 bases left between them. Germline V gene sequence: CDR1 SEHNR, CDR2 FQNEAQ (reference sequence). The CDR3 is 16 residues long.

V gene TRBV6-6 combines with J gene TRBJ2-3, with D uncertain. V lost 0 bases, J lost 5 bases, and 15 bases lay in between. The CDR3 extends over 16 amino acids. The germline V gene encodes CDR1 MNHNY and CDR2 SVGAGI (reference sequence). For the CDR3, the DNA is TGTGCCAGCAGTTACTCAGGGCTCCCTGAGCTAGATACGCAGTATTTT. Protein: CASSYSGLPELDTQYF.

V is TRBV28 and J is TRBJ2-3, with D perhaps matching TRBD1 (6 bases). Trimming stripped 5 bases from V and 2 bases from J, with 11 bases between. This CDR3 has 14 residues. The germline gives CDR1 MDHEN, CDR2 SYDVKM. The CDR3 region has the DNA TGTGCCAGCAGTCCAGGGGCGTACACAGATACGCAGTATTTT. Translation gives CASSPGAYTDTQYF.